The sequence of this T cell receptor (beta chain) was determined in a study of T cells after yellow fever vaccination. Study context: The fractions with low cell numbers were processed using SMART-Seq v4 Ultra Low Input.

TCRdb ran MiXCR on the 5' RACE reads and lists one entry per CDR3 protein. Of about 350,000 distinct CDR3 sequences listed, around a tenth are singletons. This clonotype showed up just a few times. The CDR3 is 12 amino acids. The J segment lost 8 bases and the V segment lost 8 bases, leaving 8 bases of the junction unmatched. Germline V gene sequence: CDR1 MNHEY, CDR2 SVGAGI. The clonotype comes from a man aged 18 to 29 who received the YFV17D yellow fever vaccine. Here the sequenced sample was PBMCs, taken on the day of the first yellow fever vaccination. The chain carries TRBV6-5 and TRBJ1-2; 7 bases align to TRBD1. The CDR3 DNA follows: TGTGCCAGCCAGGGGGACAAAGGCGGCTACACCTTC. Amino acid sequence: CASQGDKGGYTF.